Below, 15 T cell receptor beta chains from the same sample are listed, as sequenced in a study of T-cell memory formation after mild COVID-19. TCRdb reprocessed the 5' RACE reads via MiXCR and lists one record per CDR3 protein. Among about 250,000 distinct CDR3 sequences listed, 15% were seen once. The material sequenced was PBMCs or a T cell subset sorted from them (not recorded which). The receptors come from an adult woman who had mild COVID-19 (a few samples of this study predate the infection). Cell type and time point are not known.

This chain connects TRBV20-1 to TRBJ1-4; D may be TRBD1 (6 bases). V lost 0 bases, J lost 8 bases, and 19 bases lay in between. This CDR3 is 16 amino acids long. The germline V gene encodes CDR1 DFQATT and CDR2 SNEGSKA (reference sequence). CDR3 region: CSARDLRGTPREKLFF. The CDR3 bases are TGCAGTGCTAGAGACCTGAGGGGGACCCCCAGAGAAAAACTGTTTTTT.

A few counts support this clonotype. The CDR3 protein is CATSRAPGRETQYF. CDR3 bases: TGTGCCACCAGCAGAGCCCCAGGGAGGGAGACCCAGTACTTC. The chain carries TRBV15 and TRBJ2-5; possibly TRBD2 for D (6 bases). V was clipped by 1 base and J by 5 bases, with 11 bases between them. Germline V gives CDR1 LNHNV, CDR2 YYDKDF (reference sequence). The CDR3 runs 14 residues.

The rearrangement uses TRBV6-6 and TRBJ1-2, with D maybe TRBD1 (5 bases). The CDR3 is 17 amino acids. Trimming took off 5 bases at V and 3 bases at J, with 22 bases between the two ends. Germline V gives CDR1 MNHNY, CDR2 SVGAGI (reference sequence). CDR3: CASSGLGKGLRDYGYTF. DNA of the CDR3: TGTGCCAGCAGTGGTCTTGGGAAGGGGCTCCGGGACTATGGCTACACCTTC.

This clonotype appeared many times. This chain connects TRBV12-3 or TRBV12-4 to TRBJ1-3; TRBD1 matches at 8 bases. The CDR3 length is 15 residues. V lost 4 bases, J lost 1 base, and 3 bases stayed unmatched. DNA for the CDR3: TGTGCCAGCAGTTACACAGGGGGTTCTGGAAACACCATATATTTT. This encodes CASSYTGGSGNTIYF.

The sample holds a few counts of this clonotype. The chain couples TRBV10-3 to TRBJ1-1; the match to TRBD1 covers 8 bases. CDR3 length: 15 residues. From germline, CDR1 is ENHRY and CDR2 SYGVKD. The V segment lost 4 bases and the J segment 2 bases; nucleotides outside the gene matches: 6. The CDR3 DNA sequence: TGTGCCATCAGTGTTGGACAGGGTGGCAACACTGAAGCTTTCTTT. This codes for CAISVGQGGNTEAFF.

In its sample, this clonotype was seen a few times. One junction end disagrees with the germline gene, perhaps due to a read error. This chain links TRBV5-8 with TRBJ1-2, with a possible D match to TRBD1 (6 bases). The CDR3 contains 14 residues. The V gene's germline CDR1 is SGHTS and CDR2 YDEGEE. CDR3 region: CASSRGQEGYGYNF. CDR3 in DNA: TGTGCCAGCAGCCGGGGGCAGGAGGGCTATGGCTACAACTTC.

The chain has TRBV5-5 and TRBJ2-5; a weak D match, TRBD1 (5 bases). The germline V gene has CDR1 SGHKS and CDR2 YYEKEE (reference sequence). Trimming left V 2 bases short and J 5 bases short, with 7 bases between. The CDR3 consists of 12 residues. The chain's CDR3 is CASSFQGETQYF. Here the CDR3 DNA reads TGTGCCAGCAGCTTCCAGGGTGAGACCCAGTACTTC.

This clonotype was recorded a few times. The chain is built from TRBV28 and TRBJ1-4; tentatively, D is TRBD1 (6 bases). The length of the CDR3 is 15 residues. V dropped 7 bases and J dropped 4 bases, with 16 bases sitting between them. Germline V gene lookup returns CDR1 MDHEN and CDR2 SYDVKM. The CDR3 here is CASKTLQGFNEKLFF. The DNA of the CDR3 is TGTGCCAGCAAAACACTACAGGGCTTTAATGAAAAACTGTTTTTT.

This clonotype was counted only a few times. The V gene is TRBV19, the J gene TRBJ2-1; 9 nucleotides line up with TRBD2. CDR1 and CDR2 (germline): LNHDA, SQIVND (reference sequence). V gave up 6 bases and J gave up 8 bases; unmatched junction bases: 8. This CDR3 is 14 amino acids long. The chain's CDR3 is CASRNQRGVHEQFF. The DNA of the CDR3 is TGTGCCAGTAGGAACCAGCGGGGGGTCCATGAGCAGTTCTTC.

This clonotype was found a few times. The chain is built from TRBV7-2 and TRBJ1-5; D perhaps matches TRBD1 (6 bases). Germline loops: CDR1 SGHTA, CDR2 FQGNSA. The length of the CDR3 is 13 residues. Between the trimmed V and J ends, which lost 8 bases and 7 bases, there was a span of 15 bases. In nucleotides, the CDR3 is TGTGCCAGCGGGGGGGCAGGGGACCAGCCCCAGCATTTT. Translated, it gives CASGGAGDQPQHF.

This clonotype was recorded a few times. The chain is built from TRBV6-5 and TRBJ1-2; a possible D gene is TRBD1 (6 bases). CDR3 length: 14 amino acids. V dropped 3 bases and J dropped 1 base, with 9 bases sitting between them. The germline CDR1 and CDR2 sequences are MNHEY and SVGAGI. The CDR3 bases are TGTGCCAGCAGTTATGGACAGTTTAACTATGGCTACACCTTC. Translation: CASSYGQFNYGYTF.

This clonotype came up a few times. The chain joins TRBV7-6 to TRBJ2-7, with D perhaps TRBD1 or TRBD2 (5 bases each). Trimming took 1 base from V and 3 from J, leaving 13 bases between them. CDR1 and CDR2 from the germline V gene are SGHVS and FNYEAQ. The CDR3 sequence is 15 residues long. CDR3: CASSLGGQGDYEQYF. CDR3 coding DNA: TGTGCCAGCAGCTTAGGGGGCCAGGGAGACTACGAGCAGTACTTC.

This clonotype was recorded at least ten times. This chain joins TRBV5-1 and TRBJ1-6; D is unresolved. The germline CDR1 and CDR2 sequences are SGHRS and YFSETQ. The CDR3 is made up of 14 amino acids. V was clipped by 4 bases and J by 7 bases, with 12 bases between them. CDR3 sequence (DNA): TGCGCCAGCAGCCCGTCGACGGAGAATTCACCCCTCCACTTT. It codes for CASSPSTENSPLHF.

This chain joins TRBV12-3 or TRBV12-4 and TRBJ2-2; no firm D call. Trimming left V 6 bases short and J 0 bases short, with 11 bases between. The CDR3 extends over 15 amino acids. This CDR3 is CASSTAQANTGELFF. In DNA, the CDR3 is TGTGCCAGCAGCACAGCCCAAGCGAACACCGGGGAGCTGTTTTTT.

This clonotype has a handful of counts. For the CDR3, the DNA is TGTGCCAGCAAGAGGACAGCGAACACTGAAGCTTTCTTT. Its protein is CASKRTANTEAFF. The chain couples TRBV12-3 or TRBV12-4 to TRBJ1-1; weak D call: TRBD1 (6 bases). The CDR3 runs 13 residues. The V end lost 7 bases, the J end lost 1 base, and 10 bases lay between the germline ends.